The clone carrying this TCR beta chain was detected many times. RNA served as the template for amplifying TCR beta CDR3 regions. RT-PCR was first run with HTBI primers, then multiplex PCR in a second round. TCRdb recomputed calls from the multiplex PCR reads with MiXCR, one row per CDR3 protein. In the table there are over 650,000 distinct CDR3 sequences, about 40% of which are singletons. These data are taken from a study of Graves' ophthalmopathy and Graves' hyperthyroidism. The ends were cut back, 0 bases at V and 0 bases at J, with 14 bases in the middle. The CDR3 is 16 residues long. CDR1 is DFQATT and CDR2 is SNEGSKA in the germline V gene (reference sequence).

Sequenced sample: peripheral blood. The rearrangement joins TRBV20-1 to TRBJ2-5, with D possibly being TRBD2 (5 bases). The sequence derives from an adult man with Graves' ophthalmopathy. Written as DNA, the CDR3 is TGCAGTGCTAGAGATCTTGGGGAGCCCGACCAAGAGACCCAGTACTTC. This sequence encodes CSARDLGEPDQETQYF.